This T cell receptor (beta chain) was observed in a study of OX40 agonist ivuxolimab in advanced cancers. At the level of the study: Checkpoint inhibitors had been given previously to 40% of patients. General study results and limits: Circulating CD4+ and CD8+ T cells showed clonal expansion by week 6 at 0.1 to 3.0 mg/kg.

Per the germline V gene, CDR1 is SGHKS and CDR2 is YYEKEE (reference sequence). This CDR3 is 14 amino acids long. Trimming pared 0 bases from V and 5 bases from J, leaving 9 bases between. This clone was seen a few times. As yet, its antigen is unknown. Here immunoSEQ multiplex PCR was the method, and the copy in TCRdb shows in-frame clones only, minus some. The sample shows some 59,000 clones, 84% of them seen only once. Individuals having autoimmune disease history or systemic immunosuppression were not enrolled. The source was CD4+ or CD8+ T cells sorted from blood, collected in a trial of the OX40 agonist ivuxolimab. The TCR originated in an adult with an advanced solid tumor such as melanoma, head and neck, liver or kidney cancer. This chain connects TRBV5-5 to TRBJ2-4; D might be TRBD1 (6 bases). In nucleotides, the CDR3 is TGTGCCAGCAGCTTGGTTCCAGGGGAAAACATTCAGTACTTC. Translated, it gives CASSLVPGENIQYF.